The 7 T cell receptor beta chains below all came from one sample that was sequenced in a study of blood T cell repertoires in COVID-19. The method was immunoSEQ multiplex PCR; TCRdb's version includes in-frame clones alone and lacks a portion of them. The sample has approximately 200,000 clones, around four fifths seen once. The sample comprised peripheral blood. All receptors come from a woman in her sixties who had recovered from COVID-19.

This chain joins TRBV5-1 and TRBJ2-3, with TRBD2 matching over 8 bases. From germline, CDR1 is SGHRS and CDR2 YFSETQ. CDR3 length: 15 amino acids. J lost 2 bases, V lost 1 base, and 3 bases had no gene match. This CDR3 reads CASSLSGGNTDTQYF. CDR3 coding DNA: TGCGCCAGCAGCTTGTCGGGGGGGAACACAGATACGCAGTATTTT.

This sequence joins TRBV9 and TRBJ1-5; 8 nucleotides agree with TRBD1. Germline CDR1 and CDR2: SGDLS and YYNGEE. CDR3 length equals 14 residues. Unmatched junction bases numbered 8, after V lost 5 bases and J lost 7 bases. The CDR3 loop is CASRKDRGWQPQHF. As DNA, the CDR3 is TGTGCCAGCAGAAAAGACAGGGGCTGGCAGCCCCAGCATTTT.

V usage is TRBV21-1 and J usage is TRBJ2-5; the table calls TRBD2, which could not be checked here. TRBV21-1 constitutes a pseudogene. CDR3 length equals 18 residues. The CDR3 region has the DNA TGTGCCAGCAGCCTGGTTAGCGGGAGGCAGGGGGCTTCGGAGACCCAGTACTTC. This sequence encodes CASSLVSGRQGASETQYF.

The genes are TRBV19 and TRBJ2-7; TRBD1 matches 8 bases. CDR3 length equals 14 residues. Trimming cost V 1 base and J 3 bases; bases outside gene matches: 2. Germline loops: CDR1 LNHDA, CDR2 SQIVND (reference sequence). CDR3 coding DNA: TGTGCCAGTAGTATAGCGGACAGGGACTACGAGCAGTACTTC. It translates to CASSIADRDYEQYF.

The rearrangement uses TRBV2 and TRBJ1-4; the D gene is possibly TRBD1 (5 bases). CDR1 is SNHLY, CDR2 FYNNEI, per germline. V lost 4 bases and J 0 bases, leaving 9 bases between the germline ends. CDR3 length: 15 amino acids. This CDR3 reads CASSGGFSTNEKLFF. CDR3 coding DNA: TGTGCCAGCAGTGGGGGCTTCTCAACTAATGAAAAACTGTTTTTT. Full variable domain (outside the CDR3, taken from reference TRBV2 and TRBJ1-4): EPEVTQTPSHQVTQMGQEVILRCVPISNHLYFYWYRQILGQKVEFLVSFYNNEISEKSEIFDDQFSVERPDGSNFTLKIRSTKLEDSAMYFCASSGGFSTNEKLFFGSGTQLSVL.

The genes are TRBV2 and TRBJ2-4; 12 nucleotides agree with TRBD2. With 3 bases clipped from V and 7 bases from J, the junction kept 1 base outside the gene matches. From germline, CDR1 is SNHLY and CDR2 FYNNEI. The CDR3 runs 14 residues. CDR3 amino acids: CASSDGTSGNIQYF. The CDR3 DNA follows: TGTGCCAGCAGTGACGGGACTAGCGGGAACATTCAGTACTTC.

The rearrangement joins TRBV11-3 to TRBJ2-3; 7 nucleotides agree with TRBD1. Trimming took 3 bases from V and 3 from J; bases not matched to a gene: 3. The CDR3 loop spans 14 amino acids. The germline V gene encodes CDR1 SGHNT and CDR2 YENEEA. The CDR3 nucleotides are TGTGCCAGCAGCTTCGGGACAGAAACAGATACGCAGTATTTT. Protein product: CASSFGTETDTQYF.